The 32 T cell receptor beta chains given below trace back to one sample, sequenced in a study of post-analysis software for immune sequencing data (dated by TCRdb to 2015 to 2017). Paper-wide results and their limitations: Roughly 5 TRBV segments, including TRBV5-6, TRBV5-1 and TRBV20-1, were significantly more frequent in patients than controls.

Libraries were prepared through PCR. The run used an Illumina HiSeq 2500. To reduce PCR and sequencing biases, unique molecular identifiers were incorporated into the TCR beta cDNA libraries. TCRdb passed the public sequencing reads through fastp at Q25 and MiXCR, retaining productive beta sequences. Entries are consolidated by CDR3 protein sequence, retaining the most common genes and DNA. The table for this sample lists about 770,000 distinct CDR3 sequences; roughly 46% of them were counted only once. Roughly 4.9% of the sample rests with the top ten. Their antigens remain unidentified. Material for sequencing was blood. These receptors all stem from a girl between 5 and 17 years old with multiple sclerosis.

The rearrangement joins TRBV6-1 to TRBJ2-5; the match to TRBD1 covers 7 bases. Germline V gene sequence: CDR1 MNHNS, CDR2 SASEGT. Germline trimming cut 6 bases from V and 0 bases from J; bases unmatched to any gene: 7. The CDR3 sequence is 15 residues long. DNA of the CDR3: TGTGCCAGCAGCGCCGGGACAGCGTACCAAGAGACCCAGTACTTC. Translation: CASSAGTAYQETQYF.

This clonotype has more than one count but fewer than ten. The chain employs TRBV5-1 and TRBJ2-3, with 8 positions matching TRBD1. After removal of 3 bases from V and 5 bases from J, the junction contained 5 bases not matched to a gene. This CDR3 has 14 residues. Germline loops: CDR1 SGHRS, CDR2 YFSETQ. The DNA of the CDR3 is TGCGCCAGCAGCTCTGGACAGGGAGGAGATACGCAGTATTTT. This encodes CASSSGQGGDTQYF.

This clonotype was counted only a few times. V usage is TRBV29-1 and J usage is TRBJ2-7, with a tentative D call TRBD1 (6 bases). Trimming took off 6 bases at V and 2 bases at J, with 14 bases between the two ends. The germline V gene has CDR1 SQVTM and CDR2 ANQGSEA. CDR3 length: 13 amino acids. CDR3 in amino acids: CSVIWTAAYEQYF. CDR3 bases: TGCAGCGTAATCTGGACAGCGGCCTACGAGCAGTACTTC.

This clonotype was counted between two and nine times. The chain joins TRBV6-5 to TRBJ2-5; possibly TRBD1 for D (6 bases). Near its end, the DNA agrees better with TRBJ2-7, so the J call may be wrong. The CDR3 totals 15 residues. The V gene's germline CDR1 is MNHEY and CDR2 SVGAGI. The chain's CDR3 is CASSYSPDSNGEQYF. CDR3 sequence (DNA): TGTGCCAGCAGTTACAGCCCGGACAGTAACGGCGAGCAGTACTTC.

In its sample, this clonotype was seen a few times. The V gene is TRBV20-1, the J gene TRBJ2-7, with D tentatively TRBD1 (6 bases). Trimming took 5 bases from V and 2 from J, leaving 13 bases between them. The germline V gene encodes CDR1 DFQATT and CDR2 SNEGSKA (reference sequence). This CDR3 contains 13 residues. The CDR3 DNA follows: TGCAGTGCTGGCCGGGACAACGCCTACGAGCAGTACTTC. Protein: CSAGRDNAYEQYF.

The chain joins TRBV5-1 to TRBJ1-2, with D perhaps matching TRBD1 (5 bases). The V end lost 2 bases, the J end lost 4 bases, and 15 bases lay between the germline ends. This CDR3 spans 15 amino acids. Looked up from germline, CDR1 is SGHRS and CDR2 is YFSETQ. CDR3 in DNA: TGCGCCAGCAGCTTAACAGACGACAGCCCCTATGGCTACACCTTC. It translates to CASSLTDDSPYGYTF.

The chain couples TRBV27 to TRBJ2-5, with TRBD2 matching 12 bases. Germline V gene data show CDR1 as MNHEY and CDR2 as SMNVEV (reference sequence). The length of the CDR3 is 18 residues. V lost 3 bases and J lost 0; bases outside the gene matches: 8. CDR3 DNA sequence: TGTGCCAGCAGTTTGTCGCCGGGACTAGCGGGCAACCAAGAGACCCAGTACTTC. It is translated as CASSLSPGLAGNQETQYF.

This chain joins TRBV12-3 or TRBV12-4 and TRBJ1-2; D is uncertain. CDR3 size: 14 residues. Trimming removed 0 bases at V and 3 bases at J, with 8 bases between. CDR3 loop: CASSLALRDYGYTF. DNA for the CDR3: TGTGCCAGCAGTTTAGCGCTACGGGACTATGGCTACACCTTC.

The chain recombines TRBV27 with TRBJ2-7, with unresolved D. CDR1 and CDR2 (germline): MNHEY, SMNVEV (reference sequence). This CDR3 has 14 residues. V was trimmed by 4 bases and J by 4 bases, leaving 14 bases between them. CDR3 region: CASSSWVSSYEQYF. The CDR3, as DNA: TGTGCCAGCAGTTCCTGGGTTTCATCATACGAGCAGTACTTC.

The chain is built from TRBV12-3 or TRBV12-4 and TRBJ1-2; D is perhaps TRBD1 (6 bases). The CDR3 is 13 residues long. Trimming pared 3 bases from V and 8 bases from J, leaving 13 bases between. CDR3 residues: CASSLGADPGYTF. CDR3 DNA: TGTGCCAGCAGTTTGGGGGCAGACCCGGGCTACACCTTC.

The V gene is TRBV29-1, the J gene TRBJ2-5, with D tentatively TRBD2 (5 bases). The end of the DNA is better explained by TRBJ2-7, so the J call may be wrong. The CDR3 loop spans 12 amino acids. Germline V gene sequence: CDR1 SQVTM, CDR2 ANQGSEA. This CDR3 reads CSVVRETYEQYF. The CDR3 DNA reads as TGCAGCGTTGTCCGGGAAACCTACGAGCAGTACTTC.

The V and J genes are TRBV30 and TRBJ2-1, with 9 bases identical to TRBD1. The V segment lost 0 bases and the J segment 10 bases; nucleotides outside the gene matches: 4. This CDR3 has 13 amino acids. Germline V gene lookup returns CDR1 GTSNPN and CDR2 SVGIG (reference sequence). The chain's CDR3 is CAWSVGTGSEQFF. CDR3 bases: TGTGCCTGGAGTGTAGGGACAGGGTCCGAGCAGTTCTTC.

The rearrangement joins TRBV20-1 to TRBJ1-2; unclear D gene. The CDR3 is 13 amino acids. Germline assignment: CDR1 DFQATT and CDR2 SNEGSKA (reference sequence). Trimming cost V 0 bases and J 2 bases, with 7 bases left between them. DNA for the CDR3: TGCAGTGCTAGAGATAGGTGGAACTATGGCTACACCTTC. It codes for CSARDRWNYGYTF.

This chain uses TRBV4-2 with TRBJ2-1; D gene unclear. This CDR3 contains 16 residues. Trimming pared 0 bases from V and 0 bases from J, leaving 9 bases between. Germline V CDR1 and CDR2: LGHNA, YNFKEQ. The CDR3: CASSQDHGFSYNEQFF. The CDR3 DNA follows: TGTGCCAGCAGCCAAGATCACGGATTCTCCTACAATGAGCAGTTCTTC.

This clonotype has just a few counts. This chain links TRBV27 with TRBJ2-1; 7 nucleotides match TRBD2. The CDR3 totals 16 residues. V lost 4 bases and J lost 4; bases outside the gene matches: 10. Per the germline V gene, CDR1 is MNHEY and CDR2 is SMNVEV (reference sequence). For the CDR3, the DNA is TGTGCCAGCAGTTCCCTGACTAGCTCAACGTACAATGAGCAGTTCTTC. Its translation is CASSSLTSSTYNEQFF.

This clonotype was recorded at least ten times. The V and J genes are TRBV28 and TRBJ2-5; the D is unclear. Germline V gene sequence: CDR1 MDHEN, CDR2 SYDVKM. CDR3 length: 11 residues. V lost 6 bases, J lost 2 bases, and 4 bases lay in between. CDR3 sequence: CASRLQETQYF. CDR3 DNA sequence: TGTGCCAGCAGGCTGCAAGAGACCCAGTACTTC.

The V gene is TRBV29-1, the J gene TRBJ2-3; TRBD1 matches 7 bases. CDR1 SQVTM and CDR2 ANQGSEA come from the germline V gene. The CDR3 has 14 amino acids. J gave up 3 bases and V 7 bases, and 10 bases lay outside the gene matches. In DNA form, the CDR3 reads TGCAGCGGTCGGACAGGCCTTAGGACAGATACGCAGTATTTT. Protein sequence: CSGRTGLRTDTQYF.

There are a few counts of this clonotype. This sequence joins TRBV27 and TRBJ1-2, with 8 bases identical to TRBD1. CDR3 length: 16 residues. From germline, CDR1 is MNHEY and CDR2 SMNVEV (reference sequence). J lost 7 bases, V lost 0 bases, and 10 bases had no gene match. The CDR3 here is CASSLSGQGAEGGYTF. The DNA of the CDR3 is TGTGCCAGCAGTTTATCGGGGCAGGGGGCAGAAGGTGGCTACACCTTC.

Notes on this clonotype: Its ends do not fully match the called genes, so a read error is possible. The chain uses TRBV6-6 and TRBJ2-7, with 8 bases that match TRBD2. Germline loops: CDR1 MNHNY, CDR2 SVGAGI (reference sequence). CDR3 size: 17 residues. CDR3 sequence reads: CASSSAPGGVISYEQYF. CDR3 DNA: TGTGCCAGTAGTTCCGCTCCGGGGGGGGTAATCTCCTACGAGCAGTACTTC.

This clonotype was seen a few times. V and J are TRBV12-3 or TRBV12-4 and TRBJ2-4, with 11 bases matching TRBD2. Judging by the DNA end, TRBJ2-7 fits better; the J call may be wrong. The CDR3 has 17 amino acids. DNA of the CDR3: TGTGCCAACACCGGGGGCCTACTAGCGGGAGTTACCTACGAGCAGTACTTC. This sequence encodes CANTGGLLAGVTYEQYF.

This chain joins TRBV10-3 and TRBJ1-2; possibly TRBD1 for D (5 bases). This CDR3 is 16 amino acids long. V lost 3 bases and J 7 bases, leaving 21 bases between the germline ends. Looked up from germline, CDR1 is ENHRY and CDR2 is SYGVKD. CDR3 DNA: TGTGCCATCAGTGACGGGACGGGGCGCCCTCGTGGTGGCTACACCTTC. It translates to CAISDGTGRPRGGYTF.

V and J are TRBV12-5 and TRBJ2-7, with 9 positions matching TRBD1. The CDR3 is made up of 12 amino acids. In germline, CDR1 is LGHNT, CDR2 FRNRAP. J was trimmed by 3 bases and V by 10 bases; bases with no gene match: 4. The CDR3 DNA follows: TGTGCTACCACGACAGGGGGCTACGAGCAGTACTTC. Its protein product is CATTTGGYEQYF.

A few counts support this clonotype. The chain combines TRBV19 with TRBJ1-5; no definite D call. In germline, CDR1 is LNHDA, CDR2 SQIVND (reference sequence). Trimming removed 4 bases at V and 5 bases at J, with 9 bases between. This CDR3 is built from 13 residues. CDR3 sequence: CASSTTPDQPQHF. CDR3 bases: TGTGCCAGTAGTACCACTCCCGATCAGCCCCAGCATTTT.

This clonotype has a handful of counts. This chain joins TRBV12-3 or TRBV12-4 and TRBJ2-7, with 13 bases identical to TRBD2. CDR3 size: 18 residues. V lost 4 bases to trimming and J lost 4 bases; unmatched junction nucleotides: 13. CDR3: CASSSWTSGSGKRYEQYF. CDR3 DNA sequence: TGTGCCAGCAGTTCCTGGACTAGCGGGAGTGGTAAACGGTACGAGCAGTACTTC.

The V and J genes are TRBV10-3 and TRBJ1-2; D is perhaps TRBD1 (6 bases). V lost 6 bases, J lost 5 bases, and 16 bases lay in between. Germline lookup yields CDR1 ENHRY and CDR2 SYGVKD. The CDR3 totals 14 residues. The DNA for the CDR3 is TGTGCCATCAGCGGGGGCGCGGCGCCTTATGGCTACACCTTC. Its translation: CAISGGAAPYGYTF.

This clonotype was observed a handful of times. V and J are TRBV12-3 or TRBV12-4 and TRBJ2-1; no reliable D call. The ends were cut back, 1 base at V and 8 bases at J, with 12 bases in the middle. This CDR3 is built from 14 residues. This CDR3 reads CASSLGGMGYEQFF. In nucleotides, the CDR3 is TGTGCCAGCAGTTTAGGGGGTATGGGGTATGAGCAGTTCTTC.

This clonotype was seen a handful of times. The junction differs from germline at one of its ends, possibly a read error. The V call is TRBV9, the J call TRBJ2-7; D ambiguous. The germline CDR1 and CDR2 sequences are SGDLS and YYNGEE. The CDR3 length is 17 residues. CDR3 loop: CASSATPTAFSSCEQYF. The CDR3 DNA reads as TGTGCCAGCAGCGCGACCCCTACGGCGTTCAGCTCCTGCGAGCAGTACTTC.

This chain links TRBV6-5 with TRBJ1-2; D remains ambiguous. V was clipped by 0 bases and J by 4 bases, with 15 bases between them. The CDR3 spans 16 residues. Germline V gene data show CDR1 as MNHEY and CDR2 as SVGAGI. Written as DNA, the CDR3 is TGTGCCAGCAGTTACTCAGCCGCGGGAGGGCCCTATGGCTACACCTTC. Its protein product is CASSYSAAGGPYGYTF.

In this sample, this clonotype turned up a few times. This rearrangement joins TRBV20-1 to TRBJ2-7; TRBD1 matches 7 bases. J lost 3 bases, V lost 5 bases, and 7 bases had no gene match. The germline CDR1 and CDR2 sequences are DFQATT and SNEGSKA (reference sequence). The CDR3 extends over 13 amino acids. CDR3 residues: CSAPDRNYYEQYF. The CDR3 bases are TGCAGTGCTCCGGACAGGAACTACTACGAGCAGTACTTC.

The chain is built from TRBV30 and TRBJ1-1; D not certain. CDR1 GTSNPN and CDR2 SVGIG come from the germline V gene (reference sequence). V was shortened by 0 bases and J by 0 bases, with 5 bases between the two germline ends. The CDR3 spans 13 residues. The CDR3 reads CAWSVTLNTEAFF. For the CDR3, the DNA is TGTGCCTGGAGTGTAACCTTGAACACTGAAGCTTTCTTT.

The CDR3 region is CASSFGNNEQFF. DNA of the CDR3: TGTGCCAGCAGCTTTGGAAACAATGAGCAGTTCTTC. The chain combines TRBV11-2 with TRBJ2-1, with unresolved D. Germline CDR1 SGHAT, CDR2 FQNNGV. V was pared by 3 bases and J by 5 bases, with 5 bases between. The CDR3 loop spans 12 amino acids.

This clonotype was counted only a few times. J is TRBJ2-7 and V is TRBV20-1, with D perhaps TRBD1 (6 bases). Trimming left V 0 bases short and J 1 base short, with 13 bases between. CDR1 DFQATT and CDR2 SNEGSKA come from the germline V gene (reference sequence). The CDR3 totals 15 residues. DNA for the CDR3: TGCAGTGCTAGAGATCCGGGACAACCGTCCTACGAGCAGTACTTC. As protein: CSARDPGQPSYEQYF.